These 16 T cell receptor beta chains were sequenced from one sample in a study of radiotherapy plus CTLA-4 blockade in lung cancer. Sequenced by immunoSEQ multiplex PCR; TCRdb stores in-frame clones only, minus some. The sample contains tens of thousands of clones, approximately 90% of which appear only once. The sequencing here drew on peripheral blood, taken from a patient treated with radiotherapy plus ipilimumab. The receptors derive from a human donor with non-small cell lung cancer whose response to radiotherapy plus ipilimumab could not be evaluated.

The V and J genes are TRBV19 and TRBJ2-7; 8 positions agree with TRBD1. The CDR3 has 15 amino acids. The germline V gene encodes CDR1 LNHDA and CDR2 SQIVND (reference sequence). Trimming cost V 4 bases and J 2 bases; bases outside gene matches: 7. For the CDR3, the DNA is TGTGCCAGTAGTACACTACAGGGGGGAGCCTACGAGCAGTACTTC. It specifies CASSTLQGGAYEQYF.

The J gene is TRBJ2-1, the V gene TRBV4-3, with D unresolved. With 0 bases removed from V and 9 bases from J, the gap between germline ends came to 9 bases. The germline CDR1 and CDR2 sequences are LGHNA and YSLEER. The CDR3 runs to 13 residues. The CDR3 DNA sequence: TGCGCCAGCAGCCAAGACAGATCTTTTGAGCAGTTCTTC. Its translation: CASSQDRSFEQFF.

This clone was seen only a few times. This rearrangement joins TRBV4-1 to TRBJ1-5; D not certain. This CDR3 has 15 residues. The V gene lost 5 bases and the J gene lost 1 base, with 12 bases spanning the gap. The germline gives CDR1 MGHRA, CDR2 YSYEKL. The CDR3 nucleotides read TGCGCCAGCAGCGACCGTCCCGGGAGCAATCAGCCCCAGCATTTT. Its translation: CASSDRPGSNQPQHF.

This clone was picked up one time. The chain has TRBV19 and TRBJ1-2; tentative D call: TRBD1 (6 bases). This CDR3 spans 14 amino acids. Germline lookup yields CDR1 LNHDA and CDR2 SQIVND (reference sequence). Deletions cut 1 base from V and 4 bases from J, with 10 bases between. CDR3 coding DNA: TGTGCCAGTAGTATAGCAACAGGGTCCTATGGCTACACCTTC. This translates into CASSIATGSYGYTF.

Here the CDR3 reads CASSSGVNTGELFF. The CDR3 DNA reads as TGTGCCAGCAGTTCCGGGGTCAACACCGGGGAGCTGTTTTTT. V is TRBV6-5 and J is TRBJ2-2, with a weak D call TRBD2 (5 bases). The germline V gene has CDR1 MNHEY and CDR2 SVGAGI. The V gene lost 4 bases and the J gene lost 2 bases, with 8 bases spanning the gap. This CDR3 has 14 residues.

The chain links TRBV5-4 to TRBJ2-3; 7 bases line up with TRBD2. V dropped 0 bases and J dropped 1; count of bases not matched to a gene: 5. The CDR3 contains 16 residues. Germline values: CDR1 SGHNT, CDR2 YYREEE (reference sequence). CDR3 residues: CASSLGAGARTDTQYF. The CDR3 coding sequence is TGTGCCAGCAGCTTGGGGGCGGGAGCCCGCACAGATACGCAGTATTTT.

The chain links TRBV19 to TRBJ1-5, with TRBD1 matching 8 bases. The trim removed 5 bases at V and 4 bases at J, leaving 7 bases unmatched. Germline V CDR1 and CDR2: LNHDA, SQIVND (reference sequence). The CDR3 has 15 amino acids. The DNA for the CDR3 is TGTGCCAGTAGTGCCCGCGGACAGGGAAATCAGCCCCAGCATTTT. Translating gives CASSARGQGNQPQHF.

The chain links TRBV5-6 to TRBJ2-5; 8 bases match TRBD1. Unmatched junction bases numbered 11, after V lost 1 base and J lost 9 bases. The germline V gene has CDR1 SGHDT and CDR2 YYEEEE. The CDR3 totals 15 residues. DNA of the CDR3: TGTGCCAGCAGCTTGTTCGGGACAGGCCCCAGGGCCCAGTACTTC. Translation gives CASSLFGTGPRAQYF.

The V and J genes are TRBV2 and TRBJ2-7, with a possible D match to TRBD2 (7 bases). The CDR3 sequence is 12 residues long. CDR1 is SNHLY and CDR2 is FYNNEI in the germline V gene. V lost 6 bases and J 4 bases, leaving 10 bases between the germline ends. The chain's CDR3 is CASRGGAYEQYF. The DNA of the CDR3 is TGTGCCAGCAGAGGGGGGGCGTACGAGCAGTACTTC.

The chain's CDR3 is CASSLRGSGGDEQFF. CDR3 coding DNA: TGTGCCAGCAGCTTAAGAGGTAGCGGGGGTGATGAGCAGTTCTTC. The chain uses TRBV7-2 and TRBJ2-1, with 9 positions matching TRBD2. Per germline, CDR1 SGHTA and CDR2 FQGNSA. CDR3 size: 15 residues. The trim removed 2 bases at V and 8 bases at J, leaving 7 bases unmatched.

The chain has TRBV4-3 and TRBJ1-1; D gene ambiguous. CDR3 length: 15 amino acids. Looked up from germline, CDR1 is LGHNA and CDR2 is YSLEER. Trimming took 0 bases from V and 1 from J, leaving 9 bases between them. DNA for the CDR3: TGCGCCAGCAGCCAAGACCTCCCAGGGAACACTGAAGCTTTCTTT. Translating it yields CASSQDLPGNTEAFF.

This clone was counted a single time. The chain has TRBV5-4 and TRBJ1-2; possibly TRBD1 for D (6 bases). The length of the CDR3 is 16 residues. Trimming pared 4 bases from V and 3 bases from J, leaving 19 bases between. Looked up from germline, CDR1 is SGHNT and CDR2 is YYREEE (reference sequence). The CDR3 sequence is CASSRISGGADYGYTF. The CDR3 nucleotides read TGTGCCAGCAGCCGCATCTCGGGGGGCGCAGACTATGGCTACACCTTC.

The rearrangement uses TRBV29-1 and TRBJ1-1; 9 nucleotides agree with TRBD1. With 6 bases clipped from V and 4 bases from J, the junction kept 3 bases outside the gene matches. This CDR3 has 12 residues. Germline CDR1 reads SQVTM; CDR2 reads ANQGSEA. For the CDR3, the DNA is TGCAGCGTACTGACAGGGGGCACTGAAGCTTTCTTT. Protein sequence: CSVLTGGTEAFF.

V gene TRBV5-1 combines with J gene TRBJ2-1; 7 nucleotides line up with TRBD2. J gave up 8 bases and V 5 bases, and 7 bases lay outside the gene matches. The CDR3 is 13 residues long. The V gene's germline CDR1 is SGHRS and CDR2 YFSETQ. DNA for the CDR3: TGCGCCAGCAGTATACTGGGGGGGTATGAGCAGTTCTTC. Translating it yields CASSILGGYEQFF.

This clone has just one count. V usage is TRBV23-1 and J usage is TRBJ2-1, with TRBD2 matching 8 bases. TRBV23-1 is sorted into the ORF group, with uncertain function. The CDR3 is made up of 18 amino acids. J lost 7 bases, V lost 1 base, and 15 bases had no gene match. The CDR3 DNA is TGCGCCAGCAGTCAATTCTGTCCGGTAAAGACTAGCGTAAATGAGCAGTTCTTC. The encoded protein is CASSQFCPVKTSVNEQFF.

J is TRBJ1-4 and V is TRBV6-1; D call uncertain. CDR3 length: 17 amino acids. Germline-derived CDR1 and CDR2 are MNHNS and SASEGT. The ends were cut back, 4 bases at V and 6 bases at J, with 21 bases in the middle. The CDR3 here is CASSGPQLTQSHEKLFF. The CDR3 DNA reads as TGTGCCAGCAGTGGCCCCCAATTGACACAGAGCCATGAAAAACTGTTTTTT.